A selection of T cell receptor beta chains follows, all from one sample in a study of PD-L1 blockade in urothelial cancer. TCRdb keeps only in-frame clones here, not all; method: immunoSEQ multiplex PCR. The repertoire consists of some 48,000 clones, with approximately 83% occurring once and the leading ten covering about 9.4%. This material consisted of PBMCs, taken around atezolizumab (anti-PD-L1) treatment. The receptor source for this set is a man in his fifties or sixties with urothelial cancer. Both conserved end residues are part of each CDR3. The D gene is left open where the match is weak. Not all rows give a size; the values are once, few, many and, for expanded clones, a class.

J gene: TRBJ1-1
clone size: few
D gene: NA
V gene: TRBV5-5
CDR3 protein: CASSSDSWGGSTEAFF
CDR3 DNA: TGTGCCAGCAGTTCGGACTCTTGGGGAGGGAGTACTGAAGCTTTCTTT

J gene: TRBJ2-1
clone size: NA
D gene: NA
V gene: TRBV5-1
CDR3 protein: CASSLKLDSYNEQFF
CDR3 DNA: TGCGCCAGCAGCTTAAAACTCGACTCCTACAATGAGCAGTTCTTC

J gene: TRBJ1-2
clone size: few
D gene: TRBD1
V gene: TRBV6-5
CDR3 protein: CASIKNRGANYGYTF
CDR3 DNA: TGTGCCAGCATTAAGAACAGGGGGGCTAACTATGGCTACACCTTC

J gene: TRBJ2-7
clone size: NA
D gene: TRBD2
V gene: TRBV25-1
CDR3 protein: CASSDRGERGYEQYF
CDR3 DNA: TGTGCCAGCAGTGACCGGGGGGAGAGGGGCTACGAGCAGTACTTC

J gene: TRBJ2-7
clone size: NA
D gene: NA
V gene: TRBV6-5
CDR3 protein: CASSYGRQDYEQYF
CDR3 DNA: TGTGCCAGCAGTTACGGGCGACAGGACTACGAGCAGTACTTC

J gene: TRBJ2-5
clone size: NA
D gene: TRBD1
V gene: TRBV29-1
CDR3 protein: CSVGDRGETQYF
CDR3 DNA: TGCAGCGTTGGGGACAGGGGAGAGACCCAGTACTTC

J gene: TRBJ1-5
clone size: NA
D gene: NA
V gene: TRBV10-3
CDR3 protein: CAISESGGDQPQHF
CDR3 DNA: TGTGCCATCAGTGAGTCGGGGGGAGATCAGCCCCAGCATTTT

J gene: TRBJ1-5
clone size: NA
D gene: NA
V gene: TRBV6-5
CDR3 protein: CASRAGGYQPQHF
CDR3 DNA: TGTGCCAGCAGGGCAGGTGGTTATCAGCCCCAGCATTTT

J gene: TRBJ1-4
clone size: NA
D gene: TRBD1
V gene: TRBV15
CDR3 protein: CATSTRQGEGEKLFF
CDR3 DNA: TGTGCCACCAGCACCCGACAGGGGGAGGGTGAAAAACTGTTTTTT

J gene: TRBJ2-5
clone size: few
D gene: NA
V gene: TRBV30
CDR3 protein: CAWNAGLKETQYF
CDR3 DNA: TGTGCCTGGAACGCAGGCCTGAAAGAGACCCAGTACTTC

J gene: TRBJ1-2
clone size: NA
D gene: TRBD1
V gene: TRBV4-2
CDR3 protein: CASSTRTGDYGYTF
CDR3 DNA: TGTGCCAGCAGCACCCGGACAGGGGACTATGGCTACACCTTC

J gene: TRBJ1-1
clone size: NA
D gene: TRBD1
V gene: TRBV19
CDR3 protein: CASSSSAGGTAFF
CDR3 DNA: TGTGCCAGTAGTAGCTCCGCAGGGGGCACAGCTTTCTTT

J gene: TRBJ2-5
clone size: few
D gene: NA
V gene: TRBV19
CDR3 protein: CASSIDPGVWETQYF
CDR3 DNA: TGTGCCAGTAGTATAGATCCCGGGGTCTGGGAGACCCAGTACTTC

J gene: TRBJ2-7
clone size: NA
D gene: NA
V gene: TRBV5-1
CDR3 protein: CASSGQSYEQYF
CDR3 DNA: TGCGCCAGCTCGGGACAATCCTACGAGCAGTACTTC

J gene: TRBJ1-1
clone size: few
D gene: NA
V gene: TRBV30
CDR3 protein: CAWSVLYTEAFF
CDR3 DNA: TGTGCCTGGAGCGTTCTGTACACTGAAGCTTTCTTT

J gene: TRBJ1-2
clone size: NA
D gene: NA
V gene: TRBV5-1
CDR3 protein: CASSLALTGTYGYTF
CDR3 DNA: TGCGCCAGCAGCCTCGCGCTCACAGGAACATATGGCTACACCTTC

J gene: TRBJ1-2
clone size: NA
D gene: NA
V gene: TRBV6-1
CDR3 protein: CASSEAVTAGYGYTF
CDR3 DNA: TGTGCCAGCAGTGAAGCGGTAACGGCGGGCTATGGCTACACCTTC

J gene: TRBJ2-3
clone size: NA
D gene: NA
V gene: TRBV9
CDR3 protein: CASSVVRDTDTQYF
CDR3 DNA: TGTGCCAGCAGCGTAGTCAGGGACACAGATACGCAGTATTTT

J gene: TRBJ1-2
clone size: NA
D gene: NA
V gene: TRBV7-2
CDR3 protein: CASSQGQAGAYGYTF
CDR3 DNA: TGTGCCAGCAGCCAGGGGCAGGCAGGGGCTTATGGCTACACCTTC

J gene: TRBJ1-4
clone size: NA
D gene: NA
V gene: TRBV7-9
CDR3 protein: CASTILRGNRANEKLFF
CDR3 DNA: TGTGCCAGCACTATCCTAAGGGGCAACCGGGCTAATGAAAAACTGTTTTTT

J gene: TRBJ1-1
clone size: NA
D gene: NA
V gene: TRBV28
CDR3 protein: CASSLGRGFIANTEAFF
CDR3 DNA: TGTGCCAGCAGTTTAGGCCGGGGGTTTATAGCGAACACTGAAGCTTTCTTT

J gene: TRBJ1-2
clone size: NA
D gene: TRBD1
V gene: TRBV7-2
CDR3 protein: CASSPRGPGQTHGYTF
CDR3 DNA: TGTGCCAGCAGCCCCCGGGGTCCGGGACAGACTCATGGCTACACCTTC

J gene: TRBJ2-1
clone size: NA
D gene: NA
V gene: TRBV30
CDR3 protein: CAWSVDRSSYNEQFF
CDR3 DNA: TGTGCCTGGAGTGTAGACAGGAGCTCCTACAATGAGCAGTTCTTC

J gene: TRBJ2-7
clone size: NA
D gene: TRBD1
V gene: TRBV2
CDR3 protein: CASGQGSSYEQYF
CDR3 DNA: TGTGCCAGCGGACAGGGGAGCTCCTACGAGCAGTACTTC

J gene: TRBJ2-7
clone size: NA
D gene: TRBD1
V gene: TRBV9
CDR3 protein: CASSEGTGISYEQYF
CDR3 DNA: TGTGCCAGCAGCGAAGGGACAGGAATCTCCTACGAGCAGTACTTC

J gene: TRBJ2-3
clone size: NA
D gene: NA
V gene: TRBV5-1
CDR3 protein: CASSEGLTVQYF
CDR3 DNA: TGCGCCAGCAGCGAAGGACTAACGGTGCAGTATTTT

J gene: TRBJ2-6
clone size: once
D gene: NA
V gene: TRBV19
CDR3 protein: CASSIRGSPGANVLTF
CDR3 DNA: TGTGCCAGTAGTATTCGAGGGTCCCCTGGGGCCAACGTCCTGACTTTC

J gene: TRBJ2-7
clone size: NA
D gene: TRBD2
V gene: TRBV28
CDR3 protein: CASSFNWGSGGYEQYF
CDR3 DNA: TGTGCCAGCAGTTTTAATTGGGGTAGCGGGGGCTACGAGCAGTACTTC

J gene: TRBJ2-4
clone size: few
D gene: NA
V gene: TRBV15
CDR3 protein: CATSRVVSPRLYLAKNIQYF
CDR3 DNA: TGTGCCACCAGCAGAGTAGTGTCCCCCCGATTATACCTGGCCAAAAACATTCAGTACTTC

J gene: TRBJ2-7
clone size: NA
D gene: NA
V gene: TRBV18
CDR3 protein: CASSPRGTLFSYEQYF
CDR3 DNA: TGTGCCAGCTCACCAAGGGGGACACTTTTCTCCTACGAGCAGTACTTC

J gene: TRBJ2-3
clone size: NA
D gene: TRBD2
V gene: TRBV7-6
CDR3 protein: CASSLAPSSGGRADTQYF
CDR3 DNA: TGTGCCAGCAGCTTAGCCCCGTCGAGCGGGGGGAGGGCAGATACGCAGTATTTT

J gene: TRBJ1-2
clone size: NA
D gene: NA
V gene: TRBV4-3
CDR3 protein: CASSQDGAYGYTF
CDR3 DNA: TGCGCCAGCAGCCAAGATGGGGCATATGGCTACACCTTC

J gene: TRBJ2-7
clone size: NA
D gene: NA
V gene: TRBV4-3
CDR3 protein: CASSQEGRGQDEQYF
CDR3 DNA: TGCGCCAGCAGCCAAGAGGGCAGGGGCCAGGACGAGCAGTACTTC

J gene: TRBJ1-5
clone size: NA
D gene: NA
V gene: TRBV27
CDR3 protein: CASSLQWTPQPQHF
CDR3 DNA: TGTGCCAGCAGTTTACAGTGGACTCCCCAGCCCCAGCATTTT

J gene: TRBJ1-5
clone size: NA
D gene: NA
V gene: TRBV30
CDR3 protein: CAWSVGGNQPQHF
CDR3 DNA: TGTGCCTGGAGTGTAGGGGGAAATCAGCCCCAGCATTTT

J gene: TRBJ2-6
clone size: once
D gene: NA
V gene: TRBV7-2
CDR3 protein: CASTSSRAPSGANVLTF
CDR3 DNA: TGTGCCAGCACTTCAAGCAGGGCCCCGTCTGGGGCCAACGTCCTGACTTTC

J gene: TRBJ2-2
clone size: NA
D gene: NA
V gene: TRBV5-5
CDR3 protein: CASRGSGFTGELFF
CDR3 DNA: TGTGCCAGCAGGGGGAGCGGGTTCACCGGGGAGCTGTTTTTT

J gene: TRBJ1-1
clone size: NA
D gene: NA
V gene: TRBV18
CDR3 protein: CASSPSSKAGVDTEAFF
CDR3 DNA: TGTGCCAGCTCACCAAGTTCTAAGGCGGGAGTAGACACTGAAGCTTTCTTT

J gene: TRBJ2-7
clone size: NA
D gene: NA
V gene: TRBV6-1
CDR3 protein: CASRTDSTGTYEQYF
CDR3 DNA: TGTGCCAGCAGAACAGACAGCACCGGTACCTACGAGCAGTACTTC

J gene: TRBJ2-3
clone size: NA
D gene: NA
V gene: TRBV11-2
CDR3 protein: CASIHSGTDYYTQYF
CDR3 DNA: TGTGCCAGCATCCACTCCGGGACGGACTATTATACGCAGTATTTT